These 19 T cell receptor beta chains came from one sample sequenced in a study of cytomegalovirus exposure and HLA in healthy donors. Researchers ran the PCR with 60 Vbeta and 13 Jbeta primers. Libraries were prepared by immunoSEQ multiplex PCR; TCRdb keeps only in-frame clonotypes and omits some of them. This sample's table reports approximately 140,000 clones. The specimen sequenced was PBMCs. These receptors all stem from a man in his forties in good health and CMV-seronegative.

This rearrangement joins TRBV2 to TRBJ2-1; D is perhaps TRBD2 (6 bases). The germline V and J ends were trimmed by 1 base and 5 bases, with 6 bases remaining between them. Germline V lookup: CDR1 SNHLY, CDR2 FYNNEI. The CDR3 has 13 residues. The DNA for the CDR3 is TGTGCCAGCAGTGAAGGGACTAACAATGAGCAGTTCTTC. The encoded protein is CASSEGTNNEQFF.

The rearrangement uses TRBV14 and TRBJ2-5; possibly TRBD2 for D (7 bases). Germline V gene sequence: CDR1 SGHDN, CDR2 FVKESK. V dropped 1 base and J dropped 4 bases, with 13 bases sitting between them. CDR3 length: 15 residues. The CDR3: CASSQGGGRGETQYF. CDR3 coding DNA: TGTGCCAGCAGCCAAGGGGGGGGCCGGGGAGAGACCCAGTACTTC. Supplemented by reference TRBV14 and TRBJ2-5, the full variable domain reads EAGVTQFPSHSVIEKGQTVTLRCDPISGHDNLYWYRRVMGKEIKFLLHFVKESKQDESGMPNNRFLAERTGGTYSTLKVQPAELEDSGVYFCASSQGGGRGETQYFGPGTRLLVL.

The J gene is TRBJ1-2, the V gene TRBV6-5; no clear D. Trimming removed 8 bases from V and 5 bases from J, with 15 bases in between. CDR1 is MNHEY and CDR2 is SVGAGI in the germline V gene. This CDR3 comprises 13 residues. The CDR3 region has the DNA TGTGCCAGCCGGCGCACAGATGGGTATGGCTACACCTTC. It encodes CASRRTDGYGYTF.

The V call is TRBV11-3, the J call TRBJ2-2, with TRBD2 matching over 8 bases. V shed 4 bases, J shed 0 bases, and the junction held 10 bases outside the gene matches. This CDR3 has 18 amino acids. Germline V lookup: CDR1 SGHNT, CDR2 YENEEA. CDR3 in DNA: TGTGCCAGCAGCTCCCGGGGGAGCGGGGGACCGAACACCGGGGAGCTGTTTTTT. Translation: CASSSRGSGGPNTGELFF.

This sequence joins TRBV5-1 and TRBJ2-2, with D perhaps TRBD1 (6 bases). CDR1 is SGHRS, CDR2 YFSETQ, per germline. The CDR3 length is 15 residues. The V gene lost 5 bases and the J gene lost 3 bases, with 14 bases spanning the gap. In DNA, the CDR3 is TGCGCCAGCAGTCCATCGACAGGTCACACCGGGGAGCTGTTTTTT. It yields the protein CASSPSTGHTGELFF.

V usage is TRBV5-6 and J usage is TRBJ2-3; 12 bases are shared with TRBD2. The CDR3 has 14 residues. Germline values: CDR1 SGHDT, CDR2 YYEEEE. J gave up 7 bases and V 4 bases, and 4 bases lay outside the gene matches. DNA of the CDR3: TGTGCCAGCAGCGCACTAGCGGGGGGTTATACGCAGTATTTT. Translated, it gives CASSALAGGYTQYF.

V usage is TRBV5-1 and J usage is TRBJ2-2, with TRBD1 matching over 9 bases. This CDR3 has 15 amino acids. The ends lost 3 bases at V and 7 bases at J; junction bases unmatched: 7. Germline V lookup: CDR1 SGHRS, CDR2 YFSETQ. Written as DNA, the CDR3 is TGCGCCAGCAGCTGGGGGACAGGGAAGGTCGGGGAGCTGTTTTTT. This codes for CASSWGTGKVGELFF.

The V and J genes are TRBV7-2 and TRBJ2-1; TRBD1 might be the D (6 bases). This CDR3 has 16 amino acids. With 5 bases removed from V and 7 bases from J, the gap between germline ends came to 21 bases. Germline V CDR1 and CDR2: SGHTA, FQGNSA. In DNA, the CDR3 is TGTGCCAGCAGCCCCCAGCTTAGTTTGGGGGCGAATGAGCAGTTCTTC. Amino acid sequence: CASSPQLSLGANEQFF.

The rearrangement uses TRBV6-5 and TRBJ2-5; TRBD1 is a possible D gene (5 bases). The CDR3 consists of 13 residues. Germline V gene sequence: CDR1 MNHEY, CDR2 SVGAGI. V was cut by 6 bases and J by 1 base, with 9 bases left in between. The CDR3, as DNA: TGTGCCAGCAGACTGACAGCCCAAGAGACCCAGTACTTC. Protein product: CASRLTAQETQYF.

The chain uses TRBV7-2 and TRBJ2-5, with TRBD1 as a possible D gene (5 bases). The V end was cut by 2 bases, the J end by 2 bases, with 12 bases between. Germline V gene sequence: CDR1 SGHTA, CDR2 FQGNSA. This CDR3 is 15 amino acids long. For the CDR3, the DNA is TGTGCCAGCAGCTTAAGGCAGGGTTCACAAGAGACCCAGTACTTC. Residues: CASSLRQGSQETQYF.

V is TRBV4-1 and J is TRBJ2-5; D might be TRBD2 (6 bases). The CDR3 sequence is 17 residues long. V lost 4 bases to trimming and J lost 5 bases, with 23 bases between them. Germline CDR1 reads MGHRA; CDR2 reads YSYEKL. The DNA for the CDR3 is TGCGCCAGCAGCCCCCGTCAGTGGGACTTGGGCATTGAGACCCAGTACTTC. It translates to CASSPRQWDLGIETQYF.

This rearrangement joins TRBV2 to TRBJ2-7; 7 bases fit TRBD1. The CDR3 covers 14 residues. Trimming took 3 bases from V and 2 from J; bases not matched to a gene: 4. CDR1 SNHLY and CDR2 FYNNEI come from the germline V gene. The CDR3 coding sequence is TGTGCCAGCAGTGAGCAGGGGGTCCCCTACGAGCAGTACTTC. This sequence encodes CASSEQGVPYEQYF.

The chain couples TRBV9 to TRBJ1-1; D perhaps matches TRBD1 (6 bases). V shed 5 bases and J shed 1 base, with 15 bases lying between them. The CDR3 sequence is 15 residues long. Germline values: CDR1 SGDLS, CDR2 YYNGEE. CDR3 protein: CASSLEGERNTEAFF. CDR3 in DNA: TGTGCCAGCAGTCTTGAGGGGGAGAGGAACACTGAAGCTTTCTTT.

The rearrangement links TRBV6-1 to TRBJ1-2; 7 nucleotides match TRBD1. The length of the CDR3 is 11 residues. Germline V gene sequence: CDR1 MNHNS, CDR2 SASEGT. V dropped 6 bases and J dropped 6; count of bases not matched to a gene: 1. CDR3 DNA sequence: TGTGCCAGCAGAGGACAGGATGGCTACACCTTC. This translates into CASRGQDGYTF.

The chain uses TRBV2 and TRBJ1-2; 8 bases line up with TRBD1. CDR3 length: 14 residues. Trimming cost V 7 bases and J 5 bases; bases outside gene matches: 9. Germline CDR1 SNHLY, CDR2 FYNNEI. In nucleotides, the CDR3 is TGTGCCAGCAAGGGGGAGACAGGGGCATATGGCTACACCTTC. Its translation is CASKGETGAYGYTF.

J is TRBJ2-7 and V is TRBV28; D unresolved. Germline-derived CDR1 and CDR2 are MDHEN and SYDVKM. CDR3 length: 14 amino acids. The V end was cut by 4 bases, the J end by 1 base, with 11 bases between. The CDR3: CASSSPSASYEQYF. Here the CDR3 DNA reads TGTGCCAGCAGTTCCCCTAGTGCTTCCTACGAGCAGTACTTC.

V is TRBV2 and J is TRBJ2-2; 7 nucleotides align to TRBD1. Germline CDR1 and CDR2: SNHLY and FYNNEI. CDR3 size: 15 residues. The trim removed 6 bases at V and 4 bases at J, leaving 8 bases unmatched. The DNA of the CDR3 is TGTGCCAGCAGGCAGGGGGTTGATTTCACCGGGGAGCTGTTTTTT. This codes for CASRQGVDFTGELFF.

The chain uses TRBV14 and TRBJ2-6; 8 bases map to TRBD1. The V segment lost 4 bases and the J segment 1 base; nucleotides outside the gene matches: 15. Germline lookup yields CDR1 SGHDN and CDR2 FVKESK. The CDR3 is 20 amino acids. The CDR3 DNA is TGTGCCAGCAGCCGAAATAGACAGGGGACCATACTGTCTGGGGCCAACGTCCTGACTTTC. It translates to CASSRNRQGTILSGANVLTF.

The genes are TRBV5-6 and TRBJ2-5, with D possibly TRBD1 on 5 matching bases. The J call is doubtful: the DNA matches TRBJ2-7 better. This CDR3 comprises 14 residues. Germline V CDR1 and CDR2: SGHDT, YYEEEE. Written as DNA, the CDR3 is TGTGCCAGCAACCCACAGGTGGGCTCCTACGAGCAGTACTTC. Amino acids: CASNPQVGSYEQYF.